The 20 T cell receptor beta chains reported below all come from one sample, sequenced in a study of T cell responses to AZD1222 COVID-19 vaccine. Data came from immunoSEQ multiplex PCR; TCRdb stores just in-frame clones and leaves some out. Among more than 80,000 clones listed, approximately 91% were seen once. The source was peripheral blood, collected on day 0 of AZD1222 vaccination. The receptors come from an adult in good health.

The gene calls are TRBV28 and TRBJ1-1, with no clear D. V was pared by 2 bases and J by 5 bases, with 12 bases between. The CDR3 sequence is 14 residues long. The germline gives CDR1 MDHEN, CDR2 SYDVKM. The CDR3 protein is CASSLDGLSTEAFF. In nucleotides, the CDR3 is TGTGCCAGCAGTTTAGACGGTCTAAGTACTGAAGCTTTCTTT.

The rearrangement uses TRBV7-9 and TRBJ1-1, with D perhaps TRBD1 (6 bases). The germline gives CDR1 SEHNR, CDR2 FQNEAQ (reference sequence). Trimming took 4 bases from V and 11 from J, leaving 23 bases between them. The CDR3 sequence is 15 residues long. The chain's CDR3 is CASSYSERGSPEAFF. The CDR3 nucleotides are TGTGCCAGCAGCTATTCAGAGAGGGGGAGTCCGGAGGCTTTCTTT.

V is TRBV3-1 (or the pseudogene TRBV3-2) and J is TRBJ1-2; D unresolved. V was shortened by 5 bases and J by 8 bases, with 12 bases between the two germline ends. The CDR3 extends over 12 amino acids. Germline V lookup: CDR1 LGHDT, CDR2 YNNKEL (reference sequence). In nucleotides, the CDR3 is TGTGCCAGCAGCAGCTTTGAGGGCGGCTACACCTTC. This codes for CASSSFEGGYTF.

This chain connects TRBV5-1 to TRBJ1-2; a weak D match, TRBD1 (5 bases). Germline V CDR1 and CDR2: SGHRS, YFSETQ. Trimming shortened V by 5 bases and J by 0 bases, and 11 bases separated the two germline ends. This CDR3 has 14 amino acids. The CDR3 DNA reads TGCGCCAGCAGACCGACAGAAGCTAACTATGGCTACACCTTC. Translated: CASRPTEANYGYTF.

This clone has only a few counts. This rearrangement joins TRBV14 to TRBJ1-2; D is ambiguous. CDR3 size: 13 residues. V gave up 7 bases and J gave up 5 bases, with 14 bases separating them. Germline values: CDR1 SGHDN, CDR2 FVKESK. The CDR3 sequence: CASTPRPEYGYTF. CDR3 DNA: TGTGCCAGCACCCCAAGACCGGAATATGGCTACACCTTC.

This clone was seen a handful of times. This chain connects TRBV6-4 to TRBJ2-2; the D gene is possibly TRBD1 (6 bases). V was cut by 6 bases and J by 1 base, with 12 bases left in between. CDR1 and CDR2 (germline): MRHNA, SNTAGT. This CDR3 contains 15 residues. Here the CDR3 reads CASSPMTGNTGELFF. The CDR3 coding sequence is TGTGCCAGCAGCCCAATGACAGGGAACACCGGGGAGCTGTTTTTT.

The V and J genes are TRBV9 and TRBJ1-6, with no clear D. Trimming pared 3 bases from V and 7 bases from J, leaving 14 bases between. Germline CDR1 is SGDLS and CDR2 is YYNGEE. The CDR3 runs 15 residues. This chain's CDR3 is CASSAAGRGNSPLHF. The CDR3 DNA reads TGTGCCAGCAGCGCCGCAGGCCGCGGGAATTCACCCCTCCACTTT. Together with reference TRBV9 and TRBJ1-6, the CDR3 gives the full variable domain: DSGVTQTPKHLITATGQRVTLRCSPRSGDLSVYWYQQSLDQGLQFLIQYYNGEERAKGNILERFSAQQFPDLHSELNLSSLELGDSALYFCASSAAGRGNSPLHFGNGTRLTVT.

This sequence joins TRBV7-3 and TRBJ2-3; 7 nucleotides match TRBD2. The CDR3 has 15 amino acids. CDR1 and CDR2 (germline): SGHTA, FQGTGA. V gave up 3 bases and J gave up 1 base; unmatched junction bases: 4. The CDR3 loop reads CASSFGGSRTDTQYF. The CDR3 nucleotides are TGTGCCAGCAGCTTCGGCGGGAGCCGCACAGATACGCAGTATTTT.

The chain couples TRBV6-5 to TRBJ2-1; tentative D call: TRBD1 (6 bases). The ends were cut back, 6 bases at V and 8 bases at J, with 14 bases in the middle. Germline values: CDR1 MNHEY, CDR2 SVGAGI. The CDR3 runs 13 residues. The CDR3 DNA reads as TGTGCCAGCAGACGTCAACAGGGCTATGAGCAGTTCTTC. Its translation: CASRRQQGYEQFF.

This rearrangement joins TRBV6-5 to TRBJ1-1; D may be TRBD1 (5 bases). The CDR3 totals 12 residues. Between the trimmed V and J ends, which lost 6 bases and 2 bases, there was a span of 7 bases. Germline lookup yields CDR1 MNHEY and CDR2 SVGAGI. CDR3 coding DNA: TGTGCCAGCAGCCAGGGTAACACTGAAGCTTTCTTT. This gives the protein CASSQGNTEAFF.

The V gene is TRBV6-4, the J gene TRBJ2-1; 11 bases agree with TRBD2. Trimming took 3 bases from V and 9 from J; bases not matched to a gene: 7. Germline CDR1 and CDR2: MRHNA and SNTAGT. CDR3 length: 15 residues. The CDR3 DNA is TGTGCCAGCAGTGAAGGGCTAGCGGGAGGTAGTGAGCAGTTCTTC. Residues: CASSEGLAGGSEQFF.

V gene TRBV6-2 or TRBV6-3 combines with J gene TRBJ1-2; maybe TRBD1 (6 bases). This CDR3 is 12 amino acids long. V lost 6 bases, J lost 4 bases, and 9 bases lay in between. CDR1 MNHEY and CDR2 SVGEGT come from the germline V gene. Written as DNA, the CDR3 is TGTGCCAGCAGCCCAGGGGCCTATGGCTACACCTTC. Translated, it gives CASSPGAYGYTF.

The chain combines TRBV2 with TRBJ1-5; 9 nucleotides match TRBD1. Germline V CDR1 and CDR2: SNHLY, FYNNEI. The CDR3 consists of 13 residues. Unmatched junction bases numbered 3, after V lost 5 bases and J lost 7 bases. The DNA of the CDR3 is TGTGCCAGCAGTTTGGGACAGGGACAGCCCCAGCATTTT. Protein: CASSLGQGQPQHF.

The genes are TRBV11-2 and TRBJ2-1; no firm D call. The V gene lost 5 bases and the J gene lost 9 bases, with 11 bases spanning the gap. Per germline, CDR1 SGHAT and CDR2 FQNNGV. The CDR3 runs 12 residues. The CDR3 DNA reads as TGTGCCAGCAGCCTCACGACCTTTGAGCAGTTCTTC. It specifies CASSLTTFEQFF.

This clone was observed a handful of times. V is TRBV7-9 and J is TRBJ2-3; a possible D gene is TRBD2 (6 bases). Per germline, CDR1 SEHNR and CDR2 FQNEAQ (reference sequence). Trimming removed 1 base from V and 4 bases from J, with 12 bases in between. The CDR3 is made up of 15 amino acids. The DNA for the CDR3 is TGTGCCAGCAGCTTAGATAGGGGACTGTCAGATACGCAGTATTTT. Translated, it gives CASSLDRGLSDTQYF.

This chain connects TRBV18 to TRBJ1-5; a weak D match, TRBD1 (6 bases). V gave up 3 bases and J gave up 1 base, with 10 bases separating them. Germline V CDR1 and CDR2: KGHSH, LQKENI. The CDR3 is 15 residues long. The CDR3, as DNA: TGTGCCAGCTCACCGGGGGGCAAGAGCAATCAGCCCCAGCATTTT. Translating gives CASSPGGKSNQPQHF.

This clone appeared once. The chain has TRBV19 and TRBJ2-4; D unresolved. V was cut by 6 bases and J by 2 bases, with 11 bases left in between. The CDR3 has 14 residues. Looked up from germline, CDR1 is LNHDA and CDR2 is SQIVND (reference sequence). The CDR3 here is CASRTQSTKNIQYF. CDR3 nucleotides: TGTGCCAGTAGGACACAGAGTACCAAAAACATTCAGTACTTC. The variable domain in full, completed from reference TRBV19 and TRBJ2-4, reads DGGITQSPKYLFRKEGQNVTLSCEQNLNHDAMYWYRQDPGQGLRLIYYSQIVNDFQKGDIAEGYSVSREKKESFPLTVTSAQKNPTAFYLCASRTQSTKNIQYFGAGTRLSVL.

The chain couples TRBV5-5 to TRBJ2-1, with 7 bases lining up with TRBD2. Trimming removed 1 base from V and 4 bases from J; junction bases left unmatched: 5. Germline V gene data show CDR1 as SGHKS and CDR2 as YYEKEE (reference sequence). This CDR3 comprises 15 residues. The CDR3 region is CASSLSPSGYNEQFF. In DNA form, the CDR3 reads TGTGCCAGCAGCTTGTCGCCTAGCGGTTACAATGAGCAGTTCTTC. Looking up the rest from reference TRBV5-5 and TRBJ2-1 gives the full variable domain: DAGVTQSPTHLIKTRGQQVTLRCSPISGHKSVSWYQQVLGQGPQFIFQYYEKEERGRGNFPDRFSARQFPNYSSELNVNALLLGDSALYLCASSLSPSGYNEQFFGPGTRLTVL.

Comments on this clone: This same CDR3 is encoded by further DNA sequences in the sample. The CDR3 coding sequence is TGTGCCAGCAGCCCGGGACAGGGGGCCTACGAGCAGTACTTC. Translated, it gives CASSPGQGAYEQYF. The chain recombines TRBV9 with TRBJ2-7, with TRBD1 matching over 11 bases. Looked up from germline, CDR1 is SGDLS and CDR2 is YYNGEE. The CDR3 is 14 amino acids. J lost 2 bases, V lost 4 bases, and 2 bases had no gene match.

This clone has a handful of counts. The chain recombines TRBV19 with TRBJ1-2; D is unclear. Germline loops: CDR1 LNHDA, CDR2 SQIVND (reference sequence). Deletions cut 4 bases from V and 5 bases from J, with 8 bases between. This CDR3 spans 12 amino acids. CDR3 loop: CASSNGRYGYTF. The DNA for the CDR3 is TGTGCCAGTAGTAACGGGAGGTATGGCTACACCTTC.